These 5 T cell receptor beta chains were sequenced from one sample in a study of CD8+ T cells in alopecia areata. The authors extracted RNA and reverse transcribed it into cDNA as the sequencing template. The table came from immunoSEQ multiplex PCR; TCRdb's copy has only in-frame clones and leaves some out. The repertoire holds about 200,000 clones, with just over 55% as singletons. Source material: CD8+ T cells sorted from blood. The receptors come from a human donor in good health.

The CDR3 region is CASSLAGSEQYF. CDR3 sequence (DNA): TGTGCCAGCAGCTTAGCGGGAAGCGAGCAGTACTTC. The chain employs TRBV7-6 and TRBJ2-7; D not certain. This CDR3 region has 12 residues. V lost 0 bases, J lost 6 bases, and 6 bases lay in between. CDR1 and CDR2 (germline): SGHVS, FNYEAQ.

This clone was counted a few times. The V call is TRBV7-9, the J call TRBJ1-1, with D perhaps TRBD1 (5 bases). This CDR3 spans 15 amino acids. Trimming took 1 base from V and 0 from J, leaving 9 bases between them. CDR1 is SEHNR, CDR2 FQNEAQ, per germline (reference sequence). In nucleotides, the CDR3 is TGTGCCAGCAGCTTAGAGCGGGGGATGAACACTGAAGCTTTCTTT. Translating gives CASSLERGMNTEAFF.

V usage is TRBV6-6 and J usage is TRBJ2-7, with 8 bases identical to TRBD1. Germline values: CDR1 MNHNY, CDR2 SVGAGI (reference sequence). CDR3 length: 15 amino acids. The ends lost 5 bases at V and 6 bases at J; junction bases unmatched: 12. CDR3 bases: TGTGCCAGCAGTCAGGGGGCTCGTTCGTTGGGCGAGCAGTACTTC. Encoded protein: CASSQGARSLGEQYF.

This clone was observed a few times. J is TRBJ2-3 and V is TRBV29-1; D is ambiguous. The length of the CDR3 is 11 residues. The germline V gene encodes CDR1 SQVTM and CDR2 ANQGSEA. V lost 1 base and J 7 bases, leaving 6 bases between the germline ends. The CDR3 is CSVEVGNTQYF. The CDR3 DNA sequence: TGCAGCGTTGAAGTGGGAAATACGCAGTATTTT.

The rearrangement links TRBV11-2 to TRBJ2-5; the D gene is possibly TRBD1 (7 bases). The CDR3 extends over 14 amino acids. V was shortened by 5 bases and J by 1 base, with 11 bases between the two germline ends. CDR1 and CDR2 (germline): SGHAT, FQNNGV. The CDR3 region has the DNA TGTGCCAGCAGCCAGGGGGGAGGCCAAGAGACCCAGTACTTC. Translation: CASSQGGGQETQYF.